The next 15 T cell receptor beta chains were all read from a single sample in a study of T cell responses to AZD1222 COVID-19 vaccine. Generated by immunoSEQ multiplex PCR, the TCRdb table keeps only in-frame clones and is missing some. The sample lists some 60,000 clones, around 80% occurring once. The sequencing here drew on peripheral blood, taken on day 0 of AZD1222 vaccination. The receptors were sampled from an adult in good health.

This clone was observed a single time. This chain's CDR3 is CASSLEEALPYEQYF. CDR3 nucleotide sequence: TGTGCCAGCAGCCTCGAGGAGGCACTTCCCTACGAGCAGTACTTC. J is TRBJ2-7 and V is TRBV14, with D possibly matching TRBD2 (5 bases). This CDR3 is built from 15 residues. Germline lookup yields CDR1 SGHDN and CDR2 FVKESK. The V end lost 4 bases, the J end lost 2 bases, and 15 bases lay between the germline ends.

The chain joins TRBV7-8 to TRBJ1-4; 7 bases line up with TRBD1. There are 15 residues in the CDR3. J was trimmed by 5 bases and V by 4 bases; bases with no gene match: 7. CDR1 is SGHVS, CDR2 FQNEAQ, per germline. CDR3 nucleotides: TGTGCCAGCAGCTACCGACAGGGCAAAAATGAAAAACTGTTTTTT. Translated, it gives CASSYRQGKNEKLFF.

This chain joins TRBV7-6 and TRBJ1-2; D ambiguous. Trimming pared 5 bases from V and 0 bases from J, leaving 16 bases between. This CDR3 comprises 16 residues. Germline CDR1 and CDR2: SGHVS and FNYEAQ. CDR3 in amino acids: CASSPDVGHTNYGYTF. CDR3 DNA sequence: TGTGCCAGCAGCCCCGACGTAGGGCATACTAACTATGGCTACACCTTC.

CDR3 sequence (DNA): TGTGCCAGCAGCACGGCGGTAGCGGGAGTTGCCGGGGAGCTGTTTTTT. This translates into CASSTAVAGVAGELFF. This sequence joins TRBV5-4 and TRBJ2-2, with TRBD2 identical over 9 bases. The V gene end was trimmed by 4 bases and the J gene end by 6 bases; junction bases not matched to a gene: 10. The CDR3 is made up of 16 amino acids. Germline CDR1 reads SGHNT; CDR2 reads YYREEE (reference sequence).

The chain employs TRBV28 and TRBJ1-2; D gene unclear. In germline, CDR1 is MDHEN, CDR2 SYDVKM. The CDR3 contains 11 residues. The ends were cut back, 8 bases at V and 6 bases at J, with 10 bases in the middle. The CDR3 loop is CASSYRDGYTF. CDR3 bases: TGTGCCAGCTCTTACAGAGATGGCTACACCTTC.

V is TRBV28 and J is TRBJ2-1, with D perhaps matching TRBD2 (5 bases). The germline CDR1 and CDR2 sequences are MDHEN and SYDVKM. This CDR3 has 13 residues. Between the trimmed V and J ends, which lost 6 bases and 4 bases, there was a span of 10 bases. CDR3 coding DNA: TGTGCCAGCAGCCGAACTAGTTACAATGAGCAGTTCTTC. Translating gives CASSRTSYNEQFF.

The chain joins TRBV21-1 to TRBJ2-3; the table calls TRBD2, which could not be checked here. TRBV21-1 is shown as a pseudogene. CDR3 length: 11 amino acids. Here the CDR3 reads CASRAAHTQYF. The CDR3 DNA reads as TGTGCCAGCAGAGCAGCGCATACGCAGTATTTT.

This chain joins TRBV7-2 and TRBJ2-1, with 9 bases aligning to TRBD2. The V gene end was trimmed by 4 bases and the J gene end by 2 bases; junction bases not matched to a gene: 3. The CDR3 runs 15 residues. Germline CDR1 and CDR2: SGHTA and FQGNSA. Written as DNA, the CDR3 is TGTGCCAGCAGCTCTGGACTAGCGACCTACAATGAGCAGTTCTTC. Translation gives CASSSGLATYNEQFF.

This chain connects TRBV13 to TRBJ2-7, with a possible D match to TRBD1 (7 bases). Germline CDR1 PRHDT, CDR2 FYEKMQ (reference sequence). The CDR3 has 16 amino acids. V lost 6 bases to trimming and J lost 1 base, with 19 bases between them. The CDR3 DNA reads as TGTGCCAGCAGTCCGGCGGGGACAGATTATTCCTACGAGCAGTACGTC. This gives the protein CASSPAGTDYSYEQYV.

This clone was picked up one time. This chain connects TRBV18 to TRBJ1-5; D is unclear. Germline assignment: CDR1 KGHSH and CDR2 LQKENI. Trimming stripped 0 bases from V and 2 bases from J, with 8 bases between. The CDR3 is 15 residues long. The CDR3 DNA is TGTGCCAGCTCACCACCCGGGAACCGCAATCAGCCCCAGCATTTT. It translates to CASSPPGNRNQPQHF.

This chain's CDR3 is CASSQGLAGMKTDTQYF. The CDR3 DNA sequence: TGCGCCAGCAGCCAAGGACTGGCGGGAATGAAGACAGATACGCAGTATTTT. The chain is built from TRBV4-3 and TRBJ2-3; D is possibly TRBD2 (6 bases). The CDR3 is made up of 17 amino acids. The germline V gene has CDR1 LGHNA and CDR2 YSLEER. V was cut by 1 base and J by 3 bases, with 17 bases left in between.

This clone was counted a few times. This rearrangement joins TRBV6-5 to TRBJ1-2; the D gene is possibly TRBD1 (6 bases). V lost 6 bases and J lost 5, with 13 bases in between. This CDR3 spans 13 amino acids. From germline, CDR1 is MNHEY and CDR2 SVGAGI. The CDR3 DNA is TGTGCCAGCAGCTTCGACAGGAGGTATGGCTACACCTTC. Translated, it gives CASSFDRRYGYTF.

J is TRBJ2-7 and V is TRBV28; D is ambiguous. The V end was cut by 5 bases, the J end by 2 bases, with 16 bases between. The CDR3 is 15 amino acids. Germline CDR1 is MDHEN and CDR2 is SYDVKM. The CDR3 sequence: CASSVIGEGPYEQYF. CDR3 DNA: TGTGCCAGCAGTGTGATTGGGGAAGGGCCCTACGAGCAGTACTTC.

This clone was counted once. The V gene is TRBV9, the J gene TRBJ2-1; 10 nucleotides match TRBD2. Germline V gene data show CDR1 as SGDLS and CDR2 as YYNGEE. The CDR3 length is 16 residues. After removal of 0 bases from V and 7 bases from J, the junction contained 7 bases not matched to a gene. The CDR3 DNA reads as TGTGCCAGCAGCGTAGGGTGGACTAGCGGAGGGAATGAGCAGTTCTTC. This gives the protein CASSVGWTSGGNEQFF.

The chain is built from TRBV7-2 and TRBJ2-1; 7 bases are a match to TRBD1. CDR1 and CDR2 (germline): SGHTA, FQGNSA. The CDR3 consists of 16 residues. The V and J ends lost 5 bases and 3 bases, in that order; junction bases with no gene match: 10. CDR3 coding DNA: TGTGCCAGCAGCCCTAGAGGGGCAGGGGGCTACAATGAGCAGTTCTTC. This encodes CASSPRGAGGYNEQFF.